This T cell receptor beta chain came from a study of blood T cell repertoires in COVID-19. Study summary: Sources were T cells, B-cell-depleted T cells, or PBMCs; the material itself was cDNA or gDNA.

Using immunoSEQ multiplex PCR, the repertoire was profiled, and TCRdb retains in-frame clones only, with some absent. In the table there are approximately 290,000 clones, 70% to 90% of which are singletons. Per germline, CDR1 SEHNR and CDR2 FQNEAQ (reference sequence). The CDR3 loop spans 14 amino acids. V was cut by 5 bases and J by 3 bases, with 14 bases left in between. Sequences were obtained from peripheral blood. The TCR originated in a human donor with COVID-19, enrolled during active disease. The donor label of this sample is uncertain. The chain uses TRBV7-9 and TRBJ2-7, with D uncertain. The CDR3 DNA reads as TGTGCCAGCAGCCGAACCCCACTCCTCTACGAGCAGTACTTC. Translated: CASSRTPLLYEQYF.